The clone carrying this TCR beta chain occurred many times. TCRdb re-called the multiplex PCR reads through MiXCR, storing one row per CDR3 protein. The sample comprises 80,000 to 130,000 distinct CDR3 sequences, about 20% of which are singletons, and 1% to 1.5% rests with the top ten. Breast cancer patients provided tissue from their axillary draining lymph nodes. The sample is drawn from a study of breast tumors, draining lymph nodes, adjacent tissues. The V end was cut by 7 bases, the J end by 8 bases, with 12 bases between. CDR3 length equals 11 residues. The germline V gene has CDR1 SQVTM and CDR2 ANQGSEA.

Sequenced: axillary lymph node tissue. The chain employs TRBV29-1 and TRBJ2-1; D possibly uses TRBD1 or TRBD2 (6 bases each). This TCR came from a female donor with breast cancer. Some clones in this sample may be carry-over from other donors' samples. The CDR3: CSAKGGYEQFF. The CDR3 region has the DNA TGCAGCGCCAAAGGGGGGTATGAGCAGTTCTTC.